Listed here are 6 T cell receptor beta chains from one sample, sequenced in a study of OX40 agonist ivuxolimab in advanced cancers. Clones were read by immunoSEQ multiplex PCR, and TCRdb kept only the in-frame ones, dropping some. The table lists around 76,000 clones, 85% to 90% of them singletons. The starting material was CD4+ or CD8+ T cells sorted from blood, obtained in a trial of the OX40 agonist ivuxolimab. These receptors came from an adult with an advanced solid tumor such as melanoma, head and neck, liver or kidney cancer.

The genes are TRBV4-1 and TRBJ2-1; TRBD2 matches 12 bases. With V trimmed by 4 bases and J by 6 bases, 10 bases remained unmatched. The CDR3 has 17 amino acids. The germline CDR1 and CDR2 sequences are MGHRA and YSYEKL. The CDR3 DNA sequence: TGCGCCAGCAGCCCGGAACCGGGACTAGCGGGCTTCAATGAGCAGTTCTTC. Its protein is CASSPEPGLAGFNEQFF.

CDR3 bases: TGTGCCAGCAGCCCCTCACGGTCACAGGGTTACGGGGCTTTCTTT. Translated: CASSPSRSQGYGAFF. The chain joins TRBV4-2 to TRBJ1-1; D perhaps matches TRBD1 (6 bases). V lost 4 bases and J 11 bases, leaving 23 bases between the germline ends. This CDR3 is 15 amino acids long. Germline assignment: CDR1 LGHNA and CDR2 YNFKEQ.

The J gene is TRBJ1-2, the V gene TRBV11-1; no clear D. In germline, CDR1 is SGHAT, CDR2 FQDESV (reference sequence). CDR3 length: 14 residues. V gave up 5 bases and J gave up 3 bases, with 13 bases separating them. The CDR3 sequence is CASSPREDDYGYTF. CDR3 nucleotides: TGTGCCAGCAGCCCGAGGGAAGATGACTATGGCTACACCTTC.

This clone was counted once. This rearrangement joins TRBV12-5 to TRBJ1-5; D might be TRBD1 (5 bases). Germline assignment: CDR1 LGHNT and CDR2 FRNRAP. The V end lost 5 bases, the J end lost 4 bases, and 18 bases lay between the germline ends. CDR3 length equals 16 residues. CDR3 loop: CASGPPQYQGNQPQHF. The CDR3, as DNA: TGTGCTAGTGGTCCTCCACAGTATCAGGGAAATCAGCCCCAGCATTTT.

This clone was observed a single time. The rearrangement links TRBV30 to TRBJ1-5, with D possibly matching TRBD1 (5 bases). The CDR3 covers 14 residues. In germline, CDR1 is GTSNPN, CDR2 SVGIG (reference sequence). V lost 0 bases and J 4 bases, leaving 10 bases between the germline ends. CDR3 sequence: CAWSVRGGNQPQHF. The CDR3 DNA follows: TGTGCCTGGAGTGTACGGGGGGGGAATCAGCCCCAGCATTTT.

This clone appeared a few times. This chain links TRBV6-5 with TRBJ1-5; D uncertain. CDR3 size: 13 residues. Trimming removed 2 bases from V and 7 bases from J, with 9 bases in between. Germline V gene data show CDR1 as MNHEY and CDR2 as SVGAGI. The CDR3: CASSYDARQPQHF. CDR3 nucleotides: TGTGCCAGCAGTTACGACGCTCGGCAGCCCCAGCATTTT.